Below, one T cell receptor beta chain is given with its context. As yet, its antigen is unknown. These data belong to a study of shared clonotypes between healthy human individuals. Study observations and caveats: A handful of donors held about 5% of naive CD4 clonotypes in common. Sample collection involved blood only; tissue repertoires are likely different.

The naive CD8 population came from CD45RO-negative cells selected for CCR7, without terminally differentiated effector memory CD45RA+ cells. Germline V gene data show CDR1 as MNHEY and CDR2 as SMNVEV (reference sequence). J was trimmed by 4 bases and V by 5 bases; bases with no gene match: 9. This CDR3 contains 15 residues. The protocol was immunoSEQ multiplex PCR, while the TCRdb copy is restricted to in-frame clones and leaves out a portion. The repertoire holds some 2 million clones, with less than 95% as singletons. J is TRBJ1-2 and V is TRBV27; 8 nucleotides line up with TRBD1. This receptor was taken from a man between 18 and 29 years old in good health. The sequenced sample was naive CD8+ T cells sorted from blood. The CDR3 DNA reads as TGTGCCAGCAGTCCAGGACAGGGCGTGGGCTATGGCTACACCTTC. Its protein is CASSPGQGVGYGYTF.